The 13 T cell receptor beta chains listed next were all sequenced from one sample in a study of T-cell reconstitution after alpha-beta-depleted transplantation in children. Unique molecular identifiers were used to barcode this TCRbeta library. In TCRdb, the PCR reads were re-called with MiXCR into one record per CDR3 protein. The sample carries just over 350,000 distinct CDR3 sequences, less than 15% recorded once. The material was PBMCs, obtained from the stem cell graft. The receptors were gathered from a human donor who donated a stem cell graft to a child with Fanconi anemia.

This clonotype showed up many times. This chain uses TRBV7-8 with TRBJ2-5; no definite D call. Germline CDR1 and CDR2: SGHVS and FQNEAQ. The V end was cut by 5 bases, the J end by 5 bases, with 12 bases between. The CDR3 covers 13 residues. The CDR3 nucleotides read TGTGCCAGCAGCCCTACCAACCTGGAGACCCAGTACTTC. Its translation is CASSPTNLETQYF.

The chain carries TRBV5-1 and TRBJ2-7; the match to TRBD1 covers 7 bases. Per germline, CDR1 SGHRS and CDR2 YFSETQ. There are 12 residues in the CDR3. V lost 0 bases and J lost 11; bases outside the gene matches: 5. CDR3 sequence reads: CASSLEQGQKYF. The CDR3 DNA reads as TGCGCCAGCAGCTTGGAGCAGGGACAGAAGTACTTC. Using reference TRBV5-1 and TRBJ2-7 for the parts outside the CDR3, the full variable domain is KAGVTQTPRYLIKTRGQQVTLSCSPISGHRSVSWYQQTPGQGLQFLFEYFSETQRNKGNFPGRFSGRQFSNSRSEMNVSTLELGDSALYLCASSLEQGQKYFGPGTRLTVT.

This sequence joins TRBV12-3 or TRBV12-4 and TRBJ1-5; D is unresolved. V gave up 3 bases and J gave up 6 bases, with 9 bases separating them. CDR3 length: 13 amino acids. CDR3 coding DNA: TGTGCCAGCAGTTTGGACGAGGTTCAGCCCCAGCATTTT. Translation: CASSLDEVQPQHF.

Only a few counts were recorded for this clonotype. The chain is built from TRBV7-2 and TRBJ2-3; D gene uncertain. The V gene's germline CDR1 is SGHTA and CDR2 FQGNSA. The CDR3 runs to 13 residues. With 3 bases removed from V and 2 bases from J, the gap between germline ends came to 6 bases. In nucleotides, the CDR3 is TGTGCCAGCAGCTTCGCCCACACAGATACGCAGTATTTT. Translation gives CASSFAHTDTQYF.

The chain couples TRBV20-1 to TRBJ1-1, with D uncertain. The CDR3 totals 13 residues. Germline V gives CDR1 DFQATT, CDR2 SNEGSKA (reference sequence). The V end was cut by 2 bases, the J end by 0 bases, with 7 bases between. CDR3 nucleotide sequence: TGCAGTGCTAGAACAGAACTGAACACTGAAGCTTTCTTT. This translates into CSARTELNTEAFF.

The table lists this clonotype with many counts. The chain employs TRBV5-5 and TRBJ1-1; 11 positions match TRBD1. Per the germline V gene, CDR1 is SGHKS and CDR2 is YYEKEE (reference sequence). The CDR3 sequence is 15 residues long. Trimming took 4 bases from V and 7 from J; bases not matched to a gene: 9. For the CDR3, the DNA is TGTGCCAGCAGCATCCGGGACAGGGGGGTAGGTGAAGCTTTCTTT. It is translated as CASSIRDRGVGEAFF.

Ten or more counts support this clonotype. The chain combines TRBV10-3 with TRBJ1-1, with 7 bases that match TRBD1. The CDR3 is made up of 14 amino acids. Looked up from germline, CDR1 is ENHRY and CDR2 is SYGVKD. The V gene end was trimmed by 0 bases and the J gene end by 3 bases; junction bases not matched to a gene: 1. The CDR3 coding sequence is TGTGCCATCAGTGAGTCGAGGGGGCACACTGAAGCTTTCTTT. Protein: CAISESRGHTEAFF.

This clonotype was observed a few times. The V call is TRBV12-5, the J call TRBJ2-3; the match to TRBD1 covers 10 bases. Germline V lookup: CDR1 LGHNT, CDR2 FRNRAP. The V segment lost 3 bases and the J segment 3 bases; nucleotides outside the gene matches: 9. CDR3 length equals 17 residues. CDR3 loop: CASGFSPGQGRTDTQYF. The CDR3 DNA reads TGTGCTAGTGGTTTTTCCCCGGGACAGGGGAGAACAGATACGCAGTATTTT. Variable domain in full (rest from reference TRBV12-5 and TRBJ2-3): DARVTQTPRHKVTEMGQEVTMRCQPILGHNTVFWYRQTMMQGLELLAYFRNRAPLDDSGMPKDRFSAEMPDATLATLKIQPSEPRDSAVYFCASGFSPGQGRTDTQYFGPGTRLTVL.

This clonotype came up a few times. This chain joins TRBV20-1 and TRBJ1-4; the D is unclear. The V gene lost 0 bases and the J gene lost 4 bases, with 6 bases spanning the gap. The CDR3 spans 13 residues. The germline V gene encodes CDR1 DFQATT and CDR2 SNEGSKA (reference sequence). Written as DNA, the CDR3 is TGCAGTGCTAGAGATCGTCTTAATGAAAAACTGTTTTTT. Its translation is CSARDRLNEKLFF.

There are many counts of this clonotype. The chain joins TRBV4-3 to TRBJ2-1; maybe TRBD1 (6 bases). This CDR3 has 15 amino acids. Trimming stripped 3 bases from V and 0 bases from J, with 9 bases between. CDR1 is LGHNA and CDR2 is YSLEER in the germline V gene. The CDR3: CASSHDRSSYNEQFF. CDR3 nucleotide sequence: TGCGCCAGCAGCCACGACAGGAGCTCCTACAATGAGCAGTTCTTC.

This clonotype was seen at least ten times. V and J are TRBV28 and TRBJ1-2; TRBD1 agrees at 7 bases. The germline V gene has CDR1 MDHEN and CDR2 SYDVKM. The trim removed 5 bases at V and 3 bases at J, leaving 3 bases unmatched. The CDR3 sequence is 13 residues long. In DNA, the CDR3 is TGTGCCAGCAGTGAAGGGACAGACTATGGCTACACCTTC. Amino acids: CASSEGTDYGYTF.

This chain links TRBV10-3 with TRBJ1-2; D gene uncertain. This CDR3 has 15 amino acids. V dropped 3 bases and J dropped 7 bases, with 18 bases sitting between them. From germline, CDR1 is ENHRY and CDR2 SYGVKD. CDR3 in amino acids: CAISESTRPVGGYTF. CDR3 nucleotides: TGTGCCATCAGTGAATCCACAAGGCCAGTCGGTGGCTACACCTTC.

This clonotype was picked up a small number of times. The rearrangement uses TRBV7-2 and TRBJ2-1; 13 bases are shared with TRBD2. There are 17 residues in the CDR3. In germline, CDR1 is SGHTA, CDR2 FQGNSA. V lost 6 bases to trimming and J lost 4 bases; unmatched junction nucleotides: 9. DNA for the CDR3: TGTGCCAGCAGACAGACTAGCGGGGGGAATTTGTACAATGAGCAGTTCTTC. Translated, it gives CASRQTSGGNLYNEQFF.